Shown below are 21 T cell receptor beta chains from a single sample sequenced in a study of cytomegalovirus exposure and HLA in healthy donors. PCR primers comprised 60 Vbeta and 13 Jbeta primers. TCRdb's table, derived via immunoSEQ multiplex PCR, lists solely in-frame clones and lacks some. The table shows roughly 78,000 clones, with over 55% occurring only once. Input material: PBMCs. These receptors were obtained from a man aged 25 to 45 in good health and CMV-seropositive.

This chain links TRBV30 with TRBJ1-5, with 8 nucleotides matching TRBD1. The V gene end was trimmed by 3 bases and the J gene end by 9 bases; junction bases not matched to a gene: 10. Germline V gives CDR1 GTSNPN, CDR2 SVGIG (reference sequence). The CDR3 sequence is 14 residues long. CDR3 bases: TGTGCCTGGAGCGGACAGGGCCGTGGTAGGCCCCAGCATTTT. Amino acid sequence: CAWSGQGRGRPQHF. The full variable domain, rest sourced from reference TRBV30 and TRBJ1-5, is SQTIHQWPATLVQPVGSPLSLECTVEGTSNPNLYWYRQAAGRGLQLLFYSVGIGQISSEVPQNLSASRPQDRQFILSSKKLLLSDSGFYLCAWSGQGRGRPQHFGDGTRLSIL.

V and J are TRBV12-5 and TRBJ2-2, with 7 bases aligning to TRBD1. CDR1 is LGHNT, CDR2 FRNRAP, per germline. This CDR3 is 16 amino acids long. V lost 7 bases to trimming and J lost 0 bases; unmatched junction nucleotides: 8. The CDR3 nucleotides read TGTGCTAGTGCTCGAGGGGGCATGACGAACACCGGGGAGCTGTTTTTT. As protein: CASARGGMTNTGELFF.

The V gene is TRBV28, the J gene TRBJ2-7, with D tentatively TRBD1 (6 bases). The germline CDR1 and CDR2 sequences are MDHEN and SYDVKM. The CDR3 extends over 14 amino acids. V was pared by 8 bases and J by 2 bases, with 16 bases between. The CDR3 region is CASGQQGPTYEQYF. CDR3 nucleotide sequence: TGTGCCAGCGGGCAACAGGGACCGACCTACGAGCAGTACTTC.

This chain connects TRBV9 to TRBJ2-7; D is perhaps TRBD2 (6 bases). The germline V gene has CDR1 SGDLS and CDR2 YYNGEE. The CDR3 is made up of 14 amino acids. Trimming took 1 base from V and 6 from J, leaving 14 bases between them. The CDR3: CASSVTQGSGEQYF. The CDR3 nucleotides are TGTGCCAGCAGCGTAACTCAGGGTAGCGGCGAGCAGTACTTC.

This chain uses TRBV4-3 with TRBJ1-2, with D perhaps TRBD1 (6 bases). Germline CDR1 LGHNA, CDR2 YSLEER. V lost 0 bases and J lost 8, with 19 bases in between. This CDR3 is 16 amino acids long. Here the CDR3 DNA reads TGCGCCAGCAGCCAAGAACGGGCTGAGGACAGTGGAGGCTACACCTTC. Residues: CASSQERAEDSGGYTF.

J is TRBJ2-7 and V is TRBV5-6, with TRBD1 matching over 8 bases. The germline gives CDR1 SGHDT, CDR2 YYEEEE. The junction had 11 bases not matched to a gene; V was cut back by 3 bases and J by 3 bases. The CDR3 has 16 amino acids. The CDR3 DNA is TGTGCCAGCAGCTGGACGGGACAGGAGAACCTCTACGAGCAGTACTTC. It codes for CASSWTGQENLYEQYF.

The gene calls are TRBV4-1 and TRBJ1-3; 9 bases match TRBD1. The V gene end was trimmed by 4 bases and the J gene end by 3 bases; junction bases not matched to a gene: 10. The CDR3 is 17 residues long. From germline, CDR1 is MGHRA and CDR2 YSYEKL. CDR3 nucleotide sequence: TGCGCCAGCAGCCTACACCGGGACAGGGAACTTGGAAACACCATATATTTT. This gives the protein CASSLHRDRELGNTIYF.

The CDR3 region is CASSPQGNWDGYTF. CDR3 coding DNA: TGTGCCAGCAGCCCACAGGGTAATTGGGATGGCTACACCTTC. This sequence joins TRBV9 and TRBJ1-2, with D tentatively TRBD1 (6 bases). The length of the CDR3 is 14 residues. Germline loops: CDR1 SGDLS, CDR2 YYNGEE. Trimming removed 4 bases from V and 6 bases from J, with 16 bases in between.

V and J are TRBV2 and TRBJ2-5; 11 bases are shared with TRBD2. The CDR3 length is 14 residues. V was clipped by 6 bases and J by 11 bases; unmatched bases: 11. Germline CDR1 is SNHLY and CDR2 is FYNNEI. The CDR3 spells CASRGPSGGTEQYF. CDR3 coding DNA: TGTGCCAGCAGGGGGCCTAGCGGGGGGACAGAGCAGTACTTC.

This chain links TRBV9 with TRBJ1-1; 10 bases are a match to TRBD1. Germline V gene lookup returns CDR1 SGDLS and CDR2 YYNGEE. With 0 bases clipped from V and 7 bases from J, the junction kept 9 bases outside the gene matches. The length of the CDR3 is 16 residues. CDR3 DNA: TGTGCCAGCAGCGTAGGTGGACAGGGGGTAAACGGTGAAGCTTTCTTT. It codes for CASSVGGQGVNGEAFF.

This rearrangement joins TRBV7-6 to TRBJ2-1; D uncertain. This CDR3 comprises 13 residues. Germline V gene sequence: CDR1 SGHVS, CDR2 FNYEAQ. Trimming removed 5 bases at V and 7 bases at J, with 12 bases between. The CDR3 nucleotides read TGTGCCAGCAGCCTTGGCCATGGTAATGAGCAGTTCTTC. This translates into CASSLGHGNEQFF.

V is TRBV7-9 and J is TRBJ2-1, with D tentatively TRBD2 (6 bases). There are 14 residues in the CDR3. V dropped 6 bases and J dropped 2 bases, with 11 bases sitting between them. Germline CDR1 and CDR2: SEHNR and FQNEAQ (reference sequence). CDR3 sequence reads: CASSRGGAYNEQFF. The CDR3 bases are TGTGCCAGCAGTCGAGGAGGGGCCTACAATGAGCAGTTCTTC.

The chain has TRBV12-1 and TRBJ2-5; no check of the table's D call, TRBD2, against the DNA was made. The J call may be incorrect, as the DNA end agrees better with TRBJ2-7. TRBV12-1 is reported as a pseudogene. The CDR3 contains 18 residues. The CDR3 sequence is CASSAGTSGRSSSYEQYF. CDR3 sequence (DNA): TGTGCCAGCAGCGCGGGAACTAGCGGGAGATCTAGCTCCTACGAGCAGTACTTC.

The chain recombines TRBV28 with TRBJ2-5, with TRBD2 as a possible D gene (6 bases). CDR3 size: 14 residues. The germline V and J ends were trimmed by 8 bases and 0 bases, with 13 bases remaining between them. Germline V lookup: CDR1 MDHEN, CDR2 SYDVKM. For the CDR3, the DNA is TGTGCCAGCCGTCCAGGAGGGTACCAAGAGACCCAGTACTTC. It codes for CASRPGGYQETQYF.

The rearrangement uses TRBV7-6 and TRBJ2-7; 7 bases agree with TRBD2. The CDR3 is made up of 15 amino acids. The J segment lost 3 bases and the V segment lost 1 base, leaving 6 bases of the junction unmatched. CDR1 is SGHVS, CDR2 FNYEAQ, per germline. The CDR3 DNA follows: TGTGCCAGCAGCTTAGAATCTTCGGGAGGCTACGAGCAGTACTTC. This encodes CASSLESSGGYEQYF.

The chain uses TRBV10-2 and TRBJ1-5, with a possible D match to TRBD1 (6 bases). This CDR3 comprises 15 residues. Trimming shortened V by 3 bases and J by 9 bases, and 18 bases separated the two germline ends. Germline V gene data show CDR1 as WSHSY and CDR2 as SAAADI. CDR3 DNA sequence: TGCGCCAGCAGTGAAGGCGCAGGGGTCTACCGGCCCCAGCATTTT. This codes for CASSEGAGVYRPQHF.

This rearrangement joins TRBV6-4 to TRBJ1-2, with D unresolved. The length of the CDR3 is 14 residues. CDR1 is MRHNA, CDR2 SNTAGT, per germline. Trimming left V 6 bases short and J 6 bases short, with 17 bases between. The chain's CDR3 is CASSVDGGPNGYTF. The CDR3 coding sequence is TGTGCCAGCAGCGTAGATGGAGGCCCCAATGGCTACACCTTC.

V and J are TRBV6-5 and TRBJ1-1; no definite D call. This CDR3 has 11 amino acids. The germline V gene encodes CDR1 MNHEY and CDR2 SVGAGI. V lost 10 bases to trimming and J lost 4 bases, with 10 bases between them. CDR3 DNA sequence: TGTGCCACCAAAAGAGGCACTGAAGCTTTCTTT. Translation: CATKRGTEAFF.

The V gene is TRBV28, the J gene TRBJ2-7, with D possibly matching TRBD1 (5 bases). The V end was cut by 5 bases, the J end by 4 bases, with 15 bases between. The CDR3 totals 14 residues. Germline CDR1 MDHEN, CDR2 SYDVKM. Here the CDR3 DNA reads TGTGCCAGCAGTCAGCAGGGTCCAACATACGAGCAGTACTTC. This gives the protein CASSQQGPTYEQYF. Full variable domain (rest looked up from reference TRBV28 and TRBJ2-7): DVKVTQSSRYLVKRTGEKVFLECVQDMDHENMFWYRQDPGLGLRLIYFSYDVKMKEKGDIPEGYSVSREKKERFSLILESASTNQTSMYLCASSQQGPTYEQYFGPGTRLTVT.

The chain combines TRBV7-9 with TRBJ2-1; the D gene is possibly TRBD1 (6 bases). The CDR3 runs 15 residues. V gave up 4 bases and J gave up 5 bases, with 15 bases separating them. CDR1 is SEHNR and CDR2 is FQNEAQ in the germline V gene (reference sequence). CDR3 sequence: CASSSAGTFNNEQFF. The CDR3 DNA follows: TGTGCCAGCAGCTCAGCCGGGACATTCAACAATGAGCAGTTCTTC.

J is TRBJ1-1 and V is TRBV18, with a possible D match to TRBD1 (6 bases). The germline V gene has CDR1 KGHSH and CDR2 LQKENI. The CDR3 sequence is 17 residues long. Trimming cost V 2 bases and J 1 base, with 17 bases left between them. The CDR3 is CASSPGPGAWKNTEAFF. The CDR3 region has the DNA TGTGCCAGCTCACCAGGGCCAGGGGCTTGGAAGAACACTGAAGCTTTCTTT.